The rows below give T cell receptor beta chains drawn from one sample of a study of T cells after posttransplantation cyclophosphamide. TCRdb keeps only in-frame clones here, not all; method: immunoSEQ multiplex PCR. The data contain about 21,000 clones, 80% to 90% of them singletons. The sample in question was PBMCs, obtained roughly a year after allogeneic stem cell transplant with calcineurin inhibitor and methotrexate. Receptors originate from a female patient younger than 45 who received an allogeneic stem cell transplant from an unrelated donor, was CMV-positive, and had acute and chronic GVHD. Some T cells may be provided by the graft donor. Each CDR3 is given with its conserved first and last residue. The D gene is left open where the match is weak. Some rows have no size entry. The others give once, few or many, or a class for an expanded clone.

V: TRBV19; size: once; D: NA; J: TRBJ1-5; CDR3: CASGKRGAAFGSQPQHF; DNA: TGTGCCAGTGGAAAGCGAGGAGCCGCTTTCGGAAGTCAGCCCCAGCATTTT
V: TRBV2; size: NA; D: NA; J: TRBJ1-2; CDR3: CASSEVATGEGGYTF; DNA: TGTGCCAGCAGTGAAGTCGCGACGGGAGAGGGTGGCTACACCTTC
V: TRBV15; size: once; D: TRBD2; J: TRBJ2-3; CDR3: CATSRERERGTDTQYF; DNA: TGTGCCACCAGCAGGGAGCGGGAGAGGGGCACAGATACGCAGTATTTT
V: TRBV4-1; size: NA; D: TRBD2; J: TRBJ2-1; CDR3: CASSLNSLPRGDEQFF; DNA: TGCGCCAGCAGCCTGAACTCCCTCCCCCGGGGGGATGAGCAGTTCTTC
V: TRBV7-9; size: NA; D: NA; J: TRBJ1-1; CDR3: CASRNMDSNTEAFF; DNA: TGTGCCAGCAGGAATATGGACAGCAACACTGAAGCTTTCTTT
V: TRBV11-2; size: NA; D: TRBD1; J: TRBJ2-6; CDR3: CASSQTGDSGANVLTF; DNA: TGTGCCAGCAGCCAGACAGGGGACTCTGGGGCCAACGTCCTGACTTTC
V: TRBV2; size: NA; D: NA; J: TRBJ1-2; CDR3: CASSEASRTAYGYTF; DNA: TGTGCCAGCAGTGAAGCGTCCAGGACAGCCTATGGCTACACCTTC
V: TRBV6-1; size: NA; D: NA; J: TRBJ1-3; CDR3: CASSEEGGRNTIYF; DNA: TGTGCCAGCAGTGAGGAGGGTGGGAGAAACACCATATATTTT
V: TRBV30; size: NA; D: NA; J: TRBJ2-7; CDR3: CAWSVGGEQYF; DNA: TGTGCCTGGAGTGTAGGCGGAGAGCAGTACTTC
V: TRBV19; size: NA; D: TRBD1; J: TRBJ1-4; CDR3: CASSIQGERKLFF; DNA: TGTGCCAGTAGTATCCAGGGGGAAAGAAAACTGTTTTTT
V: TRBV6-1; size: NA; D: TRBD1; J: TRBJ1-2; CDR3: CASSVRDRGNYGYTF; DNA: TGTGCCAGCAGTGTGAGGGACAGGGGTAACTATGGCTACACCTTC
V: TRBV5-3; size: NA; D: TRBD1; J: TRBJ1-2; CDR3: CATSWGTGVYGYTF; DNA: TGTGCCACATCCTGGGGGACAGGGGTTTATGGCTACACCTTC
V: TRBV18; size: NA; D: TRBD1; J: TRBJ2-7; CDR3: CASSPTTGAYEQYF; DNA: TGTGCCAGCTCACCAACGACAGGGGCCTACGAGCAGTACTTC
V: TRBV6-5; size: few; D: NA; J: TRBJ1-2; CDR3: CASSYPTGGYTF; DNA: TGTGCCAGCAGTTATCCCACTGGTGGCTACACCTTC
V: TRBV15; size: NA; D: TRBD1; J: TRBJ2-2; CDR3: CATSSTLGQAQKTGELFF; DNA: TGTGCCACCAGCAGTACCTTGGGACAGGCCCAGAAGACCGGGGAGCTGTTTTTT
V: TRBV30; size: NA; D: NA; J: TRBJ2-1; CDR3: CAWRGGDRPFNEQFF; DNA: TGTGCCTGGAGGGGGGGGGACAGGCCCTTCAATGAGCAGTTCTTC
V: TRBV25-1; size: NA; D: NA; J: TRBJ2-5; CDR3: CASSEDTPQETQYF; DNA: TGTGCCAGCAGCGAGGACACTCCCCAAGAGACCCAGTACTTC
V: TRBV28; size: NA; D: NA; J: TRBJ1-2; CDR3: CASSWGLDGYTF; DNA: TGTGCCAGCAGTTGGGGGCTCGATGGCTACACCTTC
V: TRBV9; size: NA; D: TRBD1; J: TRBJ1-1; CDR3: CASSATGGAGTEAFF; DNA: TGTGCCAGCAGCGCCACAGGGGGCGCAGGGACTGAAGCTTTCTTT
V: TRBV5-1; size: NA; D: TRBD1; J: TRBJ1-2; CDR3: CASSVRDSAYGYTF; DNA: TGCGCCAGCAGCGTCCGGGACAGCGCTTATGGCTACACCTTC
V: TRBV5-5; size: NA; D: NA; J: TRBJ2-1; CDR3: CASSFQQPGVISYNEQFF; DNA: TGTGCCAGCAGCTTTCAACAGCCCGGGGTAATCTCCTACAATGAGCAGTTCTTC
V: TRBV18; size: NA; D: NA; J: TRBJ2-3; CDR3: CASSPQGSTDTQYF; DNA: TGTGCCAGCTCACCACAGGGGTCCACAGATACGCAGTATTTT
V: TRBV28; size: once; D: NA; J: TRBJ1-1; CDR3: CASRESTGPKAFF; DNA: TGTGCCAGCAGGGAATCAACAGGGCCAAAAGCTTTCTTT
V: TRBV29-1; size: NA; D: NA; J: TRBJ2-3; CDR3: CSVERLGHGTDTQYF; DNA: TGCAGCGTTGAGCGTTTGGGACATGGCACAGATACGCAGTATTTT
V: TRBV9; size: NA; D: NA; J: TRBJ1-3; CDR3: CASSTDGGFGNTIYF; DNA: TGTGCCAGCAGCACCGACGGAGGGTTTGGAAACACCATATATTTT
V: TRBV4-1; size: NA; D: TRBD2; J: TRBJ2-3; CDR3: CASSQTPGLAGPTDTQYF; DNA: TGCGCCAGCAGCCAAACACCGGGACTAGCGGGCCCCACAGATACGCAGTATTTT
V: TRBV25-1; size: once; D: NA; J: TRBJ2-1; CDR3: CASSEQIGAYNEQFF; DNA: TGTGCCAGCAGTGAACAAATCGGAGCCTACAATGAGCAGTTCTTC
V: TRBV19; size: NA; D: NA; J: TRBJ1-5; CDR3: CASGRGDQPQHF; DNA: TGTGCCAGTGGCAGGGGAGATCAGCCCCAGCATTTT